The clone carrying this TCR beta chain was detected ten times or more. The antigen is unknown. These data are taken from a study of T-cell memory formation after mild COVID-19. Whole-study context: TCR clusters were largely donor specific. Study-level points and caveats: Largely, contracting CD4+ clones fell within CM and EM, and contracting CD8+ clones within EMRA.

cDNA libraries for TCR alpha and TCR beta, carrying sample barcodes and UMIs, came from 5'RACE with constant-segment primers. One entry per CDR3 protein results from TCRdb running MiXCR on the 5' RACE reads. Altogether fewer than 350,000 distinct CDR3 sequences are present, approximately 19% being singletons, with the ten largest covering about 21%. In germline, CDR1 is SQVTM, CDR2 ANQGSEA. This CDR3 comprises 11 residues. The V gene lost 4 bases and the J gene lost 3 bases, with 7 bases spanning the gap. The sequence derives from a young man who had mild COVID-19 (a few samples of this study predate the infection). Cell type and time point are not known. This sequence joins TRBV29-1 and TRBJ2-7; unclear D gene. The sequencing sample was made of PBMCs or a T cell subset sorted from them (not recorded which). The CDR3 is CSVAQYYEQYF. The CDR3 DNA reads as TGCAGCGTTGCTCAGTACTACGAGCAGTACTTC.